The entry below describes one T cell receptor beta chain. Sequenced by immunoSEQ multiplex PCR; TCRdb stores in-frame clones only, minus some. The sample includes tens of thousands of clones, over 80% of them seen just once. With 5 bases removed from V and 15 bases from J, the gap between germline ends came to 23 bases. The germline CDR1 and CDR2 sequences are LGHDT and YNNKEL (reference sequence). The CDR3 has 14 amino acids. The data stem from a study of blood T cell repertoires in COVID-19. On the study more broadly: Both acute and convalescent COVID-19 samples were obtained from the United States, Italy and Spain.

The chain links TRBV3-1 (or the pseudogene TRBV3-2) to TRBJ2-1; the D gene is possibly TRBD2 (9 bases). The sample comprised peripheral blood. The source of this sequence is a man in his fifties or sixties with active COVID-19. The chain's CDR3 is CASSYGTGGLAPFF. CDR3 nucleotides: TGTGCCAGCAGCTACGGGACAGGTGGACTAGCGCCGTTCTTC.